This TCR beta chain stems from a study of cytomegalovirus exposure and HLA in healthy donors. Details on this clone: Its antigen is unidentified.

Findings and caveats of the study: Later analysis identified several of the most significant clusters that appeared linked to common viral pathogens.

The primer mix had 60 Vbeta and 13 Jbeta primers. Measured with immunoSEQ multiplex PCR; TCRdb has only the in-frame clones, and not every one. Its listing shows roughly 57,000 clones. The CDR3 covers 15 residues. Per germline, CDR1 SEHNR and CDR2 FQNEAQ (reference sequence). V lost 5 bases and J lost 4, with 18 bases in between. The sequence came from a woman in her thirties in good health and CMV-seropositive. The gene calls are TRBV7-9 and TRBJ2-7; D gene ambiguous. Sequencing was performed on PBMCs. CDR3 residues: CASSPRSLVAYEQYF. The CDR3 nucleotides read TGTGCCAGCAGCCCTAGGTCCCTGGTCGCTTACGAGCAGTACTTC. The variable domain in full, completed from reference TRBV7-9 and TRBJ2-7, reads DTGVSQNPRHKITKRGQNVTFRCDPISEHNRLYWYRQTLGQGPEFLTYFQNEAQLEKSRLLSDRFSAERPKGSFSTLEIQRTEQGDSAMYLCASSPRSLVAYEQYFGPGTRLTVT.